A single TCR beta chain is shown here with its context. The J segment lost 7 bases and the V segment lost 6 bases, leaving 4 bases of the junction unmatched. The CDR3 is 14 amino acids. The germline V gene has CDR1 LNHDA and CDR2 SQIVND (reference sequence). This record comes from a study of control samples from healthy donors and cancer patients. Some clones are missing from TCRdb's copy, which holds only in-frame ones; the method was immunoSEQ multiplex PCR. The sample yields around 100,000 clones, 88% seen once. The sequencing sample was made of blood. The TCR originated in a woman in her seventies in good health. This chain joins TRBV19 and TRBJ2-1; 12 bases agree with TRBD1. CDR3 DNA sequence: TGTGCCAGTAGGGGACAGGGGGCATTAAATGAGCAGTTCTTC. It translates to CASRGQGALNEQFF. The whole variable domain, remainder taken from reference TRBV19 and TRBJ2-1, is DGGITQSPKYLFRKEGQNVTLSCEQNLNHDAMYWYRQDPGQGLRLIYYSQIVNDFQKGDIAEGYSVSREKKESFPLTVTSAQKNPTAFYLCASRGQGALNEQFFGPGTRLTVL.